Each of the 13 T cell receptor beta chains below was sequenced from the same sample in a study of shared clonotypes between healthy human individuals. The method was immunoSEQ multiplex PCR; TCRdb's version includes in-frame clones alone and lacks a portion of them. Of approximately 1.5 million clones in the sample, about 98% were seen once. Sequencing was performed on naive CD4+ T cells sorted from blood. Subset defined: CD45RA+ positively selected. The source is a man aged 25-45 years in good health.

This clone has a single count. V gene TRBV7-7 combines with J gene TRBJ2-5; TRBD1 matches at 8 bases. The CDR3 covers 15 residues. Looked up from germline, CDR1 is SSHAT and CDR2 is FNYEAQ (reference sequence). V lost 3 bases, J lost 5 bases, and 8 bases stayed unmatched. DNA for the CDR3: TGTGCCAGCAGCTTGGTACCAGGGGGCAGCGAGACCCAGTACTTC. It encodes CASSLVPGGSETQYF.

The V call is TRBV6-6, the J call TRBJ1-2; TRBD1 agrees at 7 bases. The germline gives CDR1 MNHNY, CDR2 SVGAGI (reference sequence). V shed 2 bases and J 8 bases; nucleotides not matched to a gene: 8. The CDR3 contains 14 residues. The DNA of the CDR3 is TGTGCCAGCAGTTACCTGGGGACAGAGGCCGGCTACACCTTC. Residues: CASSYLGTEAGYTF.

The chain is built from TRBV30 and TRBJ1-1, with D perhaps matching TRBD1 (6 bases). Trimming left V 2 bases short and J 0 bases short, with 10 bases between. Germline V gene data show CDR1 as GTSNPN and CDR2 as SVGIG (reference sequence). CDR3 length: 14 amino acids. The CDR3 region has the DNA TGTGCCTGGAGTTCGTACAGGGTGAACACTGAAGCTTTCTTT. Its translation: CAWSSYRVNTEAFF.

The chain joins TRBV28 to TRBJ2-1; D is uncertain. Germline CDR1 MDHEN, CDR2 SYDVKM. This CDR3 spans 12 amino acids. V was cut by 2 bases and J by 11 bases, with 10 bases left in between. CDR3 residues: CASSLVSFQQFF. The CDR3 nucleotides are TGTGCCAGCAGTTTAGTATCGTTTCAGCAGTTCTTC.

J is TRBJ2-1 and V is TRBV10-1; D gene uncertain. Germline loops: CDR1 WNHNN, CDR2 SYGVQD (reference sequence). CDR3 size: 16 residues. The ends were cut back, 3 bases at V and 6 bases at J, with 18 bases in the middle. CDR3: CASSEKRVPVGNEQFF. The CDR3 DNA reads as TGCGCCAGCAGTGAAAAACGGGTGCCCGTGGGCAATGAGCAGTTCTTC.

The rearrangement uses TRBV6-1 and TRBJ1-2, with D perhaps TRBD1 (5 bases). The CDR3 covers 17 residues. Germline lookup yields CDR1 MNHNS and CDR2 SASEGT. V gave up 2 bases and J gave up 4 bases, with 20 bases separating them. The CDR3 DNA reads TGTGCCAGCAGTGAATCGACGGGGCCAGACCTTTTCTATGGCTACACCTTC. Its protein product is CASSESTGPDLFYGYTF.

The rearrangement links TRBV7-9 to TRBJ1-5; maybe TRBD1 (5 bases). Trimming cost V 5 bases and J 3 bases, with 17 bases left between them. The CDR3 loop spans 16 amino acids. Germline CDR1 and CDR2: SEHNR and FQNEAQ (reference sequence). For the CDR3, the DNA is TGTGCCAGCAGCAGCAGGGATGAGGGGCACAATCAGCCCCAGCATTTT. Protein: CASSSRDEGHNQPQHF. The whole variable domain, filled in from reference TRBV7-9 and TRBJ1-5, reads DTGVSQNPRHKITKRGQNVTFRCDPISEHNRLYWYRQTLGQGPEFLTYFQNEAQLEKSRLLSDRFSAERPKGSFSTLEIQRTEQGDSAMYLCASSSRDEGHNQPQHFGDGTRLSIL.

CDR3 nucleotide sequence: TGTGCCAGCAGACCAGGGGGCTCGATTGCCGGGGAGCTGTTTTTT. Translated, it gives CASRPGGSIAGELFF. This chain joins TRBV27 and TRBJ2-2; 8 bases fit TRBD1. V lost 6 bases, J lost 6 bases, and 9 bases stayed unmatched. There are 15 residues in the CDR3. Germline CDR1 and CDR2: MNHEY and SMNVEV (reference sequence).

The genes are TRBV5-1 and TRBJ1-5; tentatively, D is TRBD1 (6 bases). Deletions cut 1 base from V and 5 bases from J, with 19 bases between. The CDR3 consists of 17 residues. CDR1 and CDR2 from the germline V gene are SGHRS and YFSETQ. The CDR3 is CASSLNPGTSKDQPQHF. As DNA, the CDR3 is TGCGCCAGCAGCTTGAATCCAGGGACATCTAAGGATCAGCCCCAGCATTTT.

CDR3 DNA: TGTGCCAGCAATGGACAGGGGTCGGCTAAGTATTTT. As protein: CASNGQGSAKYF. This sequence joins TRBV2 and TRBJ2-3; TRBD1 agrees at 9 bases. The length of the CDR3 is 12 residues. The V and J ends lost 7 bases and 13 bases, in that order; junction bases with no gene match: 9. Looked up from germline, CDR1 is SNHLY and CDR2 is FYNNEI. The full variable domain, its missing parts supplied by reference TRBV2 and TRBJ2-3, is EPEVTQTPSHQVTQMGQEVILRCVPISNHLYFYWYRQILGQKVEFLVSFYNNEISEKSEIFDDQFSVERPDGSNFTLKIRSTKLEDSAMYFCASNGQGSAKYFGPGTRLTVL.

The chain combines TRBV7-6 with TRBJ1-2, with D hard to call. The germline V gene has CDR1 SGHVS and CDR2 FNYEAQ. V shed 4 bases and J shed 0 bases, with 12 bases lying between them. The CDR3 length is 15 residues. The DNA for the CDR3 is TGTGCCAGCAGCTCTAAGACCGTCACTAACTATGGCTACACCTTC. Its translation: CASSSKTVTNYGYTF.

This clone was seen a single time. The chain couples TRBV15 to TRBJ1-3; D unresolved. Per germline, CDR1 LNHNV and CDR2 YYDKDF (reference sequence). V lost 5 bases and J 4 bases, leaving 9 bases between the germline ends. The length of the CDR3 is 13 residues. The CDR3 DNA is TGTGCCACCAGCGTCCCAGCGGGAAACACCATATATTTT. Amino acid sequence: CATSVPAGNTIYF.

The CDR3 DNA reads as TGTGCCTGGGGCTCTGCAGCCTTGTACTTC. Translated: CAWGSAALYF. The chain joins TRBV30 to TRBJ2-7; D unclear. The CDR3 length is 10 residues. Trimming removed 5 bases from V and 12 bases from J, with 14 bases in between. Germline values: CDR1 GTSNPN, CDR2 SVGIG (reference sequence).